Below are 4 T cell receptor beta chains sequenced from a single sample in a study of T cell changes during pregnancy in multiple sclerosis. Here immunoSEQ multiplex PCR was the method, and the copy in TCRdb shows in-frame clones only, minus some. Of around 31,000 clones in the sample, roughly 89% were seen once. The sequenced sample was CD4+ T cells from peripheral blood mononuclear cells, obtained in the third trimester of pregnancy. These receptors all come from a female donor in good health, enrolled as a control in a pregnancy study.

This rearrangement joins TRBV10-3 to TRBJ2-2; no clear D. The CDR3 contains 14 residues. V gave up 0 bases and J gave up 3 bases, with 5 bases separating them. The germline V gene encodes CDR1 ENHRY and CDR2 SYGVKD. In nucleotides, the CDR3 is TGTGCCATCAGTGAGTCTGTCGACACCGGGGAGCTGTTTTTT. Protein product: CAISESVDTGELFF.

The chain joins TRBV9 to TRBJ1-1, with 9 nucleotides matching TRBD1. Unmatched junction bases numbered 4, after V lost 3 bases and J lost 4 bases. Germline CDR1 is SGDLS and CDR2 is YYNGEE. The CDR3 is 14 residues long. The CDR3 sequence: CASSAGQGTTEAFF. CDR3 nucleotide sequence: TGTGCCAGCAGCGCCGGACAGGGGACCACTGAAGCTTTCTTT.

The gene calls are TRBV4-2 and TRBJ2-7; no firm D call. The V gene lost 0 bases and the J gene lost 0 bases, with 6 bases spanning the gap. The CDR3 runs 14 residues. The germline V gene has CDR1 LGHNA and CDR2 YNFKEQ. Here the CDR3 reads CASSQDFSSYEQYF. CDR3 DNA: TGTGCCAGCAGCCAAGATTTCAGCTCCTACGAGCAGTACTTC.

The chain employs TRBV25-1 and TRBJ2-7, with 9 nucleotides matching TRBD1. V shed 6 bases and J 6 bases; nucleotides not matched to a gene: 9. The CDR3 loop spans 14 amino acids. Per germline, CDR1 MGHDK and CDR2 SYGVNS. The CDR3 protein is CASRSTGGRGEQYF. CDR3 in DNA: TGTGCCAGCAGGTCGACAGGGGGGCGAGGCGAGCAGTACTTC.